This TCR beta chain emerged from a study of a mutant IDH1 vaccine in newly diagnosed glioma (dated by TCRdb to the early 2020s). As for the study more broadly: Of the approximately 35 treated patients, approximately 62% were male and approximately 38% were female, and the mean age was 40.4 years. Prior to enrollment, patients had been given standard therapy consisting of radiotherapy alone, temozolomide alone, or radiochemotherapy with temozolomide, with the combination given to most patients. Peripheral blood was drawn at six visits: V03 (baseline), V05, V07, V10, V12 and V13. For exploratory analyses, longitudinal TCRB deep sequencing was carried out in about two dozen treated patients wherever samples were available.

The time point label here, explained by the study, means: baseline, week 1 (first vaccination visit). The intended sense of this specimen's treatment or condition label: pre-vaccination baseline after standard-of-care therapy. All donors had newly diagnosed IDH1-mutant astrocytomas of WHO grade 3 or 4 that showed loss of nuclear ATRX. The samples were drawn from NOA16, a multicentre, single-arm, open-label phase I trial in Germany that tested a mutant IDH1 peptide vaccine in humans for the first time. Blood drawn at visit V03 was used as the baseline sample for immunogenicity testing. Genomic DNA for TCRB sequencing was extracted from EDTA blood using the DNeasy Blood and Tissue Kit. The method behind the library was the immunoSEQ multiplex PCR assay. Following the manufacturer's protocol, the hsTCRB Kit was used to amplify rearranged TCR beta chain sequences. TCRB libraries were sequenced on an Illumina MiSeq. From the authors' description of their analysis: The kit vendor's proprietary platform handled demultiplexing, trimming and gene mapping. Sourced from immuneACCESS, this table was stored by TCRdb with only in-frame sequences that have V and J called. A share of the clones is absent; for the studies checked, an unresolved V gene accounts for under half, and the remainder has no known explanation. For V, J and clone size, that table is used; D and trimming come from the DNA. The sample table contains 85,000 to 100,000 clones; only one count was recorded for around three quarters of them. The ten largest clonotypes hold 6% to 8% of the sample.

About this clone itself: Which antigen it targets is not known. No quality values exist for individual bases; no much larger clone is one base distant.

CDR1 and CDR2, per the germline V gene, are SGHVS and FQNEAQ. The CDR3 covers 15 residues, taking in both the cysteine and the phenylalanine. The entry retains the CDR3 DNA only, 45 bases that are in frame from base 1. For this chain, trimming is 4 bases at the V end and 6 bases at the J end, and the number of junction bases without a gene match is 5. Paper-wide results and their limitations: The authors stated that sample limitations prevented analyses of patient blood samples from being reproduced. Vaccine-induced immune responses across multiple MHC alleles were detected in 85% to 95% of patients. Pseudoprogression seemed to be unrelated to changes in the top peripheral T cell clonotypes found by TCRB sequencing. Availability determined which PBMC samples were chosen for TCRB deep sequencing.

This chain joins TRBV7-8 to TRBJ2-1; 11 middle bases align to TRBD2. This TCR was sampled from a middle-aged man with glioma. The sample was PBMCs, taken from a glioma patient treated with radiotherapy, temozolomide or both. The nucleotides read TGTGCCAGCAGCTCACTAGCGGGAGCTTTCAATGAGCAGTTCTTC. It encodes CASSSLAGAFNEQFF.